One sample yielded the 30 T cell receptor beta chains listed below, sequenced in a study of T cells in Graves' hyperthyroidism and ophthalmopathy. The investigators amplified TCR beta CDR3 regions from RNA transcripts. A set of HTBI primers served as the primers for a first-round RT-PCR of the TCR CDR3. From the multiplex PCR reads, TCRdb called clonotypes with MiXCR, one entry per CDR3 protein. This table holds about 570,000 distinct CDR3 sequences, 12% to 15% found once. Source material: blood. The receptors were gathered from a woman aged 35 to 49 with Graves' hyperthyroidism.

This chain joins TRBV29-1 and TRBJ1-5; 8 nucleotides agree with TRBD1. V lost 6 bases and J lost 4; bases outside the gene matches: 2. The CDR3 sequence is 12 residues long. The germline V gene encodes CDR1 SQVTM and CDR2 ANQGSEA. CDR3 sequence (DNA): TGCAGCGTCCGGGACAGGAATCAGCCCCAGCATTTT. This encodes CSVRDRNQPQHF.

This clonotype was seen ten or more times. In DNA form, the CDR3 reads TGTGCCAGCAGGGGCGGACAGGCCGGCTCCTACGAGCAGTACTTC. Translation: CASRGGQAGSYEQYF. This chain links TRBV2 with TRBJ2-7; 7 nucleotides align to TRBD1. CDR3 length equals 15 residues. CDR1 SNHLY and CDR2 FYNNEI come from the germline V gene. The trim removed 6 bases at V and 0 bases at J, leaving 8 bases unmatched. The full variable domain, rest sourced from reference TRBV2 and TRBJ2-7, is EPEVTQTPSHQVTQMGQEVILRCVPISNHLYFYWYRQILGQKVEFLVSFYNNEISEKSEIFDDQFSVERPDGSNFTLKIRSTKLEDSAMYFCASRGGQAGSYEQYFGPGTRLTVT.

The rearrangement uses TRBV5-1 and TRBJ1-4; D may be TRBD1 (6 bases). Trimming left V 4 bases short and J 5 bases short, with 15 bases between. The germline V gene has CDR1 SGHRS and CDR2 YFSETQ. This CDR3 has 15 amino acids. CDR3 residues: CASSMDGTLNEKLFF. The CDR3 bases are TGCGCCAGCAGCATGGACGGGACACTCAATGAAAAACTGTTTTTT.

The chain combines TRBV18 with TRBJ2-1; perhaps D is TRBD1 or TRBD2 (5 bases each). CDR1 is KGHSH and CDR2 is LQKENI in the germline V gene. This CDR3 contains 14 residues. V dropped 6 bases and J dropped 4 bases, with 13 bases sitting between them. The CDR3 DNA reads TGTGCCAGCTCCGGGACGACCACATACAATGAGCAGTTCTTC. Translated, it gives CASSGTTTYNEQFF.

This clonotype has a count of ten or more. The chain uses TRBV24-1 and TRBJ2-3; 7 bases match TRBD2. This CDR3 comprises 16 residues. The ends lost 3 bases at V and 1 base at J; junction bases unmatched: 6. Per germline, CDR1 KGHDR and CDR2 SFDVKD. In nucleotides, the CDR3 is TGTGCCACCAGTGATCCGCTAGCGGATCGCACAGATACGCAGTATTTT. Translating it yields CATSDPLADRTDTQYF.

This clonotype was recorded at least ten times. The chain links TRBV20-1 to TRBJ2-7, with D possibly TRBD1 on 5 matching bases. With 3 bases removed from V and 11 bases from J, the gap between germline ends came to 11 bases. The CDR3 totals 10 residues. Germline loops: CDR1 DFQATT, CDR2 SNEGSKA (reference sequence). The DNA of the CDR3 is TGCAGTGCTAGCCTCCTGACAGAGTACTTC. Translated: CSASLLTEYF.

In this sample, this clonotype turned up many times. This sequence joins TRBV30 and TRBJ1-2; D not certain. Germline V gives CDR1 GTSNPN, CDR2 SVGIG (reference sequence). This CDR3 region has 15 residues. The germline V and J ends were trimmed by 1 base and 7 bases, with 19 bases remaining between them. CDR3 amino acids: CAWSGSPGASGGYTF. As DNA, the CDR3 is TGTGCCTGGAGTGGTAGTCCGGGCGCCTCGGGTGGCTACACCTTC.

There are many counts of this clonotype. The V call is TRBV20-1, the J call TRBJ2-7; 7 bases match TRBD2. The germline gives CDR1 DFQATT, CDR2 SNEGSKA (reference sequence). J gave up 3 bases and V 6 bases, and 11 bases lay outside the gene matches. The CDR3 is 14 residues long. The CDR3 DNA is TGCAGTGCGGGAGGCCTAGCGGATCTCTACGAGCAGTACTTC. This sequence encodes CSAGGLADLYEQYF.

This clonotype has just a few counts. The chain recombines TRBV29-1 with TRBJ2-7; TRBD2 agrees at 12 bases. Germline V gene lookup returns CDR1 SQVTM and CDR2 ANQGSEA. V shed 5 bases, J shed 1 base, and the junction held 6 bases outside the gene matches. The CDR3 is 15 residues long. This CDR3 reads CSVSPTSGGSYEQYF. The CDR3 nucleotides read TGCAGCGTTTCCCCGACTAGCGGGGGTTCCTACGAGCAGTACTTC.

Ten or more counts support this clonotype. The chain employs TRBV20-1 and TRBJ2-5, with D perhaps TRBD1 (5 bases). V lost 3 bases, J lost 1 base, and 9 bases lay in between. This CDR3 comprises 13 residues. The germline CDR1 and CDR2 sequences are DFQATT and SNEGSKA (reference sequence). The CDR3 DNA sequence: TGCAGTGCTAGCGCAGGGCCCCAAGAGACCCAGTACTTC. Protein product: CSASAGPQETQYF.

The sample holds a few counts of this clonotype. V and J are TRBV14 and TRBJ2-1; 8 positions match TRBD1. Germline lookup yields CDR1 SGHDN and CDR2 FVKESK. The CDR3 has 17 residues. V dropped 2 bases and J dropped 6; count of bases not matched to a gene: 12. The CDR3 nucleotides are TGTGCCAGCAGCCAACCTCCTGACAGGGGCAGGGGCAATGAGCAGTTCTTC. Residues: CASSQPPDRGRGNEQFF.

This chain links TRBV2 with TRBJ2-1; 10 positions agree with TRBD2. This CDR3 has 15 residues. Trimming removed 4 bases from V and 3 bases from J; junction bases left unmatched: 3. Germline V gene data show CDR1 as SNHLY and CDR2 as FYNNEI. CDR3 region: CASSGGLADYNEQFF. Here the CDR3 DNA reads TGTGCCAGCAGTGGAGGACTAGCGGACTACAATGAGCAGTTCTTC.

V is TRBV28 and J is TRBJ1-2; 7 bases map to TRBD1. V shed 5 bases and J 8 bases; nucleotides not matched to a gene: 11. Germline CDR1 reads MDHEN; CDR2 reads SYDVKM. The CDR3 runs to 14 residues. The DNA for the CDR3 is TGTGCCAGCAGTGAACAGGGGTCCTTGGGAGGCTACACCTTC. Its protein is CASSEQGSLGGYTF.

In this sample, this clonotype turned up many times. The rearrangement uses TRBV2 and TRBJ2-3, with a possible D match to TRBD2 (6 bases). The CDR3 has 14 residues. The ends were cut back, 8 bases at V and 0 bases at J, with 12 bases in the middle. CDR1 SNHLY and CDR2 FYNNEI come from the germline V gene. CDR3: CASQLGTSTDTQYF. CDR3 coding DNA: TGTGCCAGCCAATTAGGGACTAGCACAGATACGCAGTATTTT.

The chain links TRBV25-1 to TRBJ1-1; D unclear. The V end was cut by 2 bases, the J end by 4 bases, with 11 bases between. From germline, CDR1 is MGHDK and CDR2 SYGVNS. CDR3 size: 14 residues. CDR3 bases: TGTGCCAGCAGTGAACCCGGGCCGGCCACTGAAGCTTTCTTT. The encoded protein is CASSEPGPATEAFF.

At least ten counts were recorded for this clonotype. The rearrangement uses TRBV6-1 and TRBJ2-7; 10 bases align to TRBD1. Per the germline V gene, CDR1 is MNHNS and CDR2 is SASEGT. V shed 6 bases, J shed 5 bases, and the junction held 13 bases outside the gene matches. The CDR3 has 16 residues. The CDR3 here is CASRPTPGQGIHEQYF. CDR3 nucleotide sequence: TGTGCCAGCAGACCAACCCCGGGACAGGGGATACACGAGCAGTACTTC.

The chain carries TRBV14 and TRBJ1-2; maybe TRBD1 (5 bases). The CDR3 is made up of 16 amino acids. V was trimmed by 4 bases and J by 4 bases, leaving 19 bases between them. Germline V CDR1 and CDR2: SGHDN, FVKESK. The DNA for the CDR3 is TGTGCCAGCAGCCGGGGCGCACTCAGGGCCCTCTATGGCTACACCTTC. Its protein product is CASSRGALRALYGYTF.

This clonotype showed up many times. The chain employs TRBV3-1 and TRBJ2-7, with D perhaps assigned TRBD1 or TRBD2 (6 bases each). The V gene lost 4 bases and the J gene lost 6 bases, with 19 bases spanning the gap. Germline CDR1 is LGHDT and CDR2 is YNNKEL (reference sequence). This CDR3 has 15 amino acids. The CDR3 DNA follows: TGTGCCAGCAGCCCCTTAGTGGGGGGCGCGGTCGAGCAGTACTTC. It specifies CASSPLVGGAVEQYF.

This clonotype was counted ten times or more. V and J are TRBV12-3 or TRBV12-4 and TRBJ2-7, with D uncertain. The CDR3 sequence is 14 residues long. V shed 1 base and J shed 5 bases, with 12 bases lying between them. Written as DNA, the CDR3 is TGTGCCAGCAGTTTAGAATCGCAGGTACACGAGCAGTACTTC. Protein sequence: CASSLESQVHEQYF.

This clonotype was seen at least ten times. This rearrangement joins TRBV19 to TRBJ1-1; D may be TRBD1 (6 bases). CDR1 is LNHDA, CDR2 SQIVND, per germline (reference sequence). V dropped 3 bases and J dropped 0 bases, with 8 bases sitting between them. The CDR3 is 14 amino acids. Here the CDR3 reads CASSMTGMNTEAFF. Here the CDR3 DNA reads TGTGCCAGTAGTATGACAGGAATGAACACTGAAGCTTTCTTT.

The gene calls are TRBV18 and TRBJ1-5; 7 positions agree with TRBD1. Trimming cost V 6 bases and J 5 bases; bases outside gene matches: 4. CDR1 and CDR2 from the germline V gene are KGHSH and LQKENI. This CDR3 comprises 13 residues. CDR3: CASSTGTDQPQHF. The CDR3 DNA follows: TGTGCCAGCTCGACAGGGACAGATCAGCCCCAGCATTTT.

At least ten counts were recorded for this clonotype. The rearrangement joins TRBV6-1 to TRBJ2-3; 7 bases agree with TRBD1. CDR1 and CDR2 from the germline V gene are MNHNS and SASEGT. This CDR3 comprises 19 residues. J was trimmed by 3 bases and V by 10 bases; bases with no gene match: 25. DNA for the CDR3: TGTGCCATCGACCCCGGGACAGACAGCGAGCGGACCGAGACAGATACGCAGTATTTT. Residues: CAIDPGTDSERTETDTQYF.

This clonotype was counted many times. CDR3: CASSLVGGGNTEAFF. In nucleotides, the CDR3 is TGTGCCAGCAGTCTCGTTGGCGGGGGGAACACTGAAGCTTTCTTT. V gene TRBV28 combines with J gene TRBJ1-1; D perhaps matches TRBD1 (5 bases). The length of the CDR3 is 15 residues. CDR1 and CDR2 (germline): MDHEN, SYDVKM. The V end lost 5 bases, the J end lost 1 base, and 14 bases lay between the germline ends.

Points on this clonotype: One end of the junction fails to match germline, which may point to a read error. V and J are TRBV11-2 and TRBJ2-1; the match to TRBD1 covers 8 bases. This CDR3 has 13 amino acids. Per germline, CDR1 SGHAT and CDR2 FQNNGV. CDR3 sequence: CASGLTGDSEQFF. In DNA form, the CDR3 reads TGTGCCAGCGGCTTGACAGGGGACAGTGAGCAGTTCTTC.

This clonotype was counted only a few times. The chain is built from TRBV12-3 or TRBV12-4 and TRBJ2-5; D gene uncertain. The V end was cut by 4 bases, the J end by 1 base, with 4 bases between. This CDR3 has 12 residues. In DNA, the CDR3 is TGTGCCAGCAGTTGGCTCCAAGAGACCCAGTACTTC. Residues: CASSWLQETQYF.

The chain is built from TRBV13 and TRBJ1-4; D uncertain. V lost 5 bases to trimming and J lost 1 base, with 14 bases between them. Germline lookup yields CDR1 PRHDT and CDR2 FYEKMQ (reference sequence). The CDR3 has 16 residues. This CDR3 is CASSRRSQKTNEKLFF. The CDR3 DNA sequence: TGTGCCAGCAGCCGACGGTCCCAAAAAACTAATGAAAAACTGTTTTTT.

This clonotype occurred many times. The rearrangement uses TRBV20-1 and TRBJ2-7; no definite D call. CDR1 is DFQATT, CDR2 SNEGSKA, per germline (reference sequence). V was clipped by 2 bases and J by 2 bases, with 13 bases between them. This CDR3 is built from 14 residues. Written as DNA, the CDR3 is TGCAGTGCTAGAACCTTGGGTCATCCCTACGAGCAGTACTTC. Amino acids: CSARTLGHPYEQYF.

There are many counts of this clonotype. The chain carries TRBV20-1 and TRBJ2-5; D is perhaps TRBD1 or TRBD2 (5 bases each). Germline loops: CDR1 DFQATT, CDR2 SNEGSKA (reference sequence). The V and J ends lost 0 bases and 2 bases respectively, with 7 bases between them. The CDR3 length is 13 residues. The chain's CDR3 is CSARDGGQETQYF. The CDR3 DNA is TGCAGTGCTAGAGATGGGGGACAAGAGACCCAGTACTTC.

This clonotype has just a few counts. The chain's CDR3 is CASSQDGNSANNEQFF. The CDR3 coding sequence is TGTGCCAGCAGCCAAGATGGTAATAGCGCAAACAATGAGCAGTTCTTC. This chain connects TRBV3-1 to TRBJ2-1; D is possibly TRBD2 (5 bases). The CDR3 is made up of 16 amino acids. Germline loops: CDR1 LGHDT, CDR2 YNNKEL (reference sequence). V was trimmed by 0 bases and J by 5 bases, leaving 14 bases between them.

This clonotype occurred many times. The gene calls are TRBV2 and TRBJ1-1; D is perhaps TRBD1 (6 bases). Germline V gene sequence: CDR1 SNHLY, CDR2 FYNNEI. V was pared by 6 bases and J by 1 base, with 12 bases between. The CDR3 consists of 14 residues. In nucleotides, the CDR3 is TGTGCCAGCAGCGTACTGACAGGGAACACTGAAGCTTTCTTT. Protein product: CASSVLTGNTEAFF.